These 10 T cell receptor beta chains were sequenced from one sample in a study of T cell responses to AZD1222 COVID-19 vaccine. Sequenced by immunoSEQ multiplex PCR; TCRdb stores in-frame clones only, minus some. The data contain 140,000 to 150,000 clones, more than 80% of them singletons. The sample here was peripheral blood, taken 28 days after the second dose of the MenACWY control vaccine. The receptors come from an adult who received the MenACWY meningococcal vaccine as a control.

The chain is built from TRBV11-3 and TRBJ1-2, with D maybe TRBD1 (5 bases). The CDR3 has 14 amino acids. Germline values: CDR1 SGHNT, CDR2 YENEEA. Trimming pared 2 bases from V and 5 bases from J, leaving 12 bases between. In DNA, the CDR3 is TGTGCCAGCAGCTTATATCAGGGAGGGTATGGCTACACCTTC. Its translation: CASSLYQGGYGYTF.

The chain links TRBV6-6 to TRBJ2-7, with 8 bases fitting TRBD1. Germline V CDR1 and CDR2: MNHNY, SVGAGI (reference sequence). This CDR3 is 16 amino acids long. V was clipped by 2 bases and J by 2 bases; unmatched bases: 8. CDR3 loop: CASSYLRQGITYEQYF. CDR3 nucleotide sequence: TGTGCCAGCAGTTACCTGAGACAGGGGATTACCTACGAGCAGTACTTC.

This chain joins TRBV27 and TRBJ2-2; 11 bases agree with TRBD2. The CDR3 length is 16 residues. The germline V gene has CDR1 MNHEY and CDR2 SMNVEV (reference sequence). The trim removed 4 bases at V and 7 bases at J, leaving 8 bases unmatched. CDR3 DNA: TGTGCCAGCAGTTCCCGGATACTAGCGGGAGTCGGGGAGCTGTTTTTT. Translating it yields CASSSRILAGVGELFF.

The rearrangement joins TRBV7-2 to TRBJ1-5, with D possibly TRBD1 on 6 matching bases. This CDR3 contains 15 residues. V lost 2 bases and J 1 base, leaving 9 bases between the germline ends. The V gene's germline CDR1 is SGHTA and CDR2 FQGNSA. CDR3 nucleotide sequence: TGTGCCAGCAGCTTAAGCACAGGGAGCAATCAGCCCCAGCATTTT. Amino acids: CASSLSTGSNQPQHF.

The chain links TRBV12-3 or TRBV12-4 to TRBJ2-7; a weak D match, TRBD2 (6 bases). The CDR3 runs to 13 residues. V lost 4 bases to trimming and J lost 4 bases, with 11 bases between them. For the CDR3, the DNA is TGTGCCAGCAGTTGGGCGGGAAATTACGAGCAGTACTTC. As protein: CASSWAGNYEQYF.

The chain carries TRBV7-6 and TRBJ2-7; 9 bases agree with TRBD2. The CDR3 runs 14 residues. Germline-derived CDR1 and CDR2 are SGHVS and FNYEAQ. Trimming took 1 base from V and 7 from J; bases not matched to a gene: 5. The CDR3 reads CASSLGASGVEQYF. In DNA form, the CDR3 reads TGTGCCAGCAGCTTAGGGGCTAGCGGGGTAGAGCAGTACTTC.

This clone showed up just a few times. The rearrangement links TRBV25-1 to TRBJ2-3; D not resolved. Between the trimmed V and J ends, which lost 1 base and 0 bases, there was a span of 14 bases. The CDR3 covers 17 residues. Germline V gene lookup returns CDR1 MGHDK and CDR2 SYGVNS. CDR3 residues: CASSEWTARRSTDTQYF. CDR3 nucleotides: TGTGCCAGCAGTGAATGGACCGCCCGAAGGAGCACAGATACGCAGTATTTT.

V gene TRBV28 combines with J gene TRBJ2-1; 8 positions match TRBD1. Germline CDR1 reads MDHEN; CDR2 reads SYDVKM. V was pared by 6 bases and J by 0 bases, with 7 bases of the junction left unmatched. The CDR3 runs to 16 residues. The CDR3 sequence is CASRRTGLGSYNEQFF. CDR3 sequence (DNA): TGTGCCAGCAGGCGGACAGGGCTTGGCTCCTACAATGAGCAGTTCTTC.

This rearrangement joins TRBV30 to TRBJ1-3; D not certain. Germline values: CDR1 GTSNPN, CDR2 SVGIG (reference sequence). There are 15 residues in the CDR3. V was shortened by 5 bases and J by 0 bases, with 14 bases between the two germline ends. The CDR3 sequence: CAWGTLGRSGNTIYF. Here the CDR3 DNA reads TGTGCCTGGGGTACCCTAGGGCGCTCTGGAAACACCATATATTTT.

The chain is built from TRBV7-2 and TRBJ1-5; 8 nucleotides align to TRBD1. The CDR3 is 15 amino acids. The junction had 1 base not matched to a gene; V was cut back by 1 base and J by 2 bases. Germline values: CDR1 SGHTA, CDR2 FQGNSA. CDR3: CASSLEDRGNQPQHF. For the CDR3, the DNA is TGTGCCAGCAGCTTAGAGGACAGGGGCAATCAGCCCCAGCATTTT. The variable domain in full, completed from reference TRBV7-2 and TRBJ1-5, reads GAGVSQSPSNKVTEKGKDVELRCDPISGHTALYWYRQSLGQGLEFLIYFQGNSAPDKSGLPSDRFSAERTGGSVSTLTIQRTQQEDSAVYLCASSLEDRGNQPQHFGDGTRLSIL.